This note documents a single T cell receptor (beta chain) sequence. What it binds is not known. This specimen belongs to a study of vaccination effects on CD4 cells after COVID-19. Culturing for 10 days preceded CD4+ T cell isolation. Two-dose vaccination with either BNT162b2 or mRNA-1273 was given to the participants. V shed 5 bases and J shed 5 bases, with 10 bases lying between them. Germline lookup yields CDR1 MDHEN and CDR2 SYDVKM. CDR3 length: 12 amino acids. Libraries were prepared by immunoSEQ multiplex PCR; TCRdb keeps only in-frame clonotypes and omits some of them. The sample shows tens of thousands of clones, 74% of them seen only once.

The specimen was CD4+ T cells from PBMCs cultured without peptide, collected after COVID-19 vaccination. This sequence was found in a human donor who received a COVID-19 vaccine. The V and J genes are TRBV28 and TRBJ2-7, with a weak D call TRBD1 (5 bases). DNA of the CDR3: TGTGCCAGCAGTCAGGGATCCCACGAGCAGTACGTC. This translates into CASSQGSHEQYV.